The 15 T cell receptor beta chains reported below all come from one sample, sequenced in a study of blood T cell repertoires in COVID-19 (dated by TCRdb to the early 2020s). Library preparation used the immunoSEQ multiplex PCR assay. TCRdb took over this immuneACCESS table, retaining in-frame rearrangements with V and J assigned. Such tables are incomplete; in checked studies, under half of the missing clones stem from an unresolved V gene, and the remainder is unexplained. The sample yields 380,000 or so clones; 89% were counted once. The ten most abundant clones make up roughly 1.2% of the sample. The sequencing sample was made of peripheral blood. The receptors stem from a middle-aged man with acute or convalescent COVID-19.

CDR3 bases: TGTGCCAGCAGCCAAGCCCCTCCAAGCAGCAGGATCACTGAAGCTTTCTTT. Its translation: CASSQAPPSSRITEAFF. The rearrangement joins TRBV7-2 to TRBJ1-1; D remains ambiguous. V was clipped by 5 bases and J by 4 bases, with 23 bases between them. The germline CDR1 and CDR2 sequences are SGHTA and FQGNSA. The CDR3 consists of 17 residues.

With respect to this clone: At one of its ends the junction is not consistent with the germline gene, which may arise from a read error. This chain links TRBV6-1 with TRBJ2-1; 14 bases agree with TRBD2. Germline CDR1 reads MNHNS; CDR2 reads SASEGT. The CDR3 has 15 residues. The CDR3 nucleotides read TGTGCCAGCAGCGAAGGACTAGCGGGAGGCTATGAGCAGTTCTTC. Translated: CASSEGLAGGYEQFF.

J is TRBJ1-2 and V is TRBV28; possibly TRBD1 for D (5 bases). CDR3 size: 13 residues. Per the germline V gene, CDR1 is MDHEN and CDR2 is SYDVKM. Trimming pared 6 bases from V and 7 bases from J, leaving 15 bases between. The CDR3 spells CASRDTGDSGYTF. In DNA, the CDR3 is TGTGCCAGCAGGGACACGGGTGACAGTGGCTACACCTTC.

The chain carries TRBV6-6 and TRBJ2-3, with 9 nucleotides matching TRBD2. The trim removed 5 bases at V and 6 bases at J, leaving 9 bases unmatched. CDR1 MNHNY and CDR2 SVGAGI come from the germline V gene (reference sequence). The CDR3 runs to 15 residues. The DNA of the CDR3 is TGTGCCAGCAGTAAAGTAATAGCGGGGGCGGATACGCAGTATTTT. Amino acids: CASSKVIAGADTQYF.

The CDR3 loop is CASSFNRQGASGYTF. The CDR3 DNA reads as TGTGCCAGCAGTTTCAATCGGCAGGGGGCGTCTGGCTACACCTTC. This sequence joins TRBV28 and TRBJ1-2; TRBD1 agrees at 8 bases. The CDR3 is 15 amino acids. Germline-derived CDR1 and CDR2 are MDHEN and SYDVKM. V shed 3 bases and J 7 bases; nucleotides not matched to a gene: 10.

The chain recombines TRBV27 with TRBJ1-5; D call uncertain. Germline loops: CDR1 MNHEY, CDR2 SMNVEV (reference sequence). The CDR3 is 14 residues long. V lost 4 bases to trimming and J lost 3 bases, with 10 bases between them. CDR3 loop: CASSSRSSNQPQHF. The CDR3 DNA is TGTGCCAGCAGTTCCCGGTCCTCCAATCAGCCCCAGCATTTT.

This clone was observed once. The gene calls are TRBV25-1 and TRBJ1-2; possibly TRBD1 for D (6 bases). V gave up 4 bases and J gave up 2 bases, with 8 bases separating them. The CDR3 runs to 13 residues. Germline-derived CDR1 and CDR2 are MGHDK and SYGVNS. The CDR3 sequence: CASSAGTNYGYTF. The CDR3 DNA is TGTGCCAGCAGTGCCGGGACAAACTATGGCTACACCTTC.

V is TRBV28 and J is TRBJ1-1; the match to TRBD1 covers 7 bases. This CDR3 has 16 amino acids. Losses at the gene ends were 4 bases for V and 1 base for J; bases not matched to a gene: 9. The germline V gene has CDR1 MDHEN and CDR2 SYDVKM. The CDR3 spells CASSSTGWIGNTEAFF. Here the CDR3 DNA reads TGTGCCAGCAGTTCGACAGGGTGGATAGGGAACACTGAAGCTTTCTTT. Based on the CDR3 plus reference TRBV28 and TRBJ1-1, the full variable domain is DVKVTQSSRYLVKRTGEKVFLECVQDMDHENMFWYRQDPGLGLRLIYFSYDVKMKEKGDIPEGYSVSREKKERFSLILESASTNQTSMYLCASSSTGWIGNTEAFFGQGTRLTVV.

This chain connects TRBV10-3 to TRBJ2-7, with D perhaps matching TRBD2 (5 bases). Per the germline V gene, CDR1 is ENHRY and CDR2 is SYGVKD. CDR3 length equals 12 residues. Trimming cost V 0 bases and J 5 bases, with 5 bases left between them. CDR3 amino acids: CAISESRDEQYF. The DNA for the CDR3 is TGTGCCATCAGTGAGTCGAGGGACGAGCAGTACTTC.

The chain links TRBV28 to TRBJ1-2; 9 positions match TRBD1. Germline loops: CDR1 MDHEN, CDR2 SYDVKM. The CDR3 runs 13 residues. The J segment lost 4 bases and the V segment lost 6 bases, leaving 3 bases of the junction unmatched. The CDR3 spells CASRVTGGYGYTF. The CDR3 DNA follows: TGTGCCAGCAGGGTGACAGGGGGCTATGGCTACACCTTC.

DNA of the CDR3: TGTGCCAGCAGACCAGGGGCTGGGGTCCAAGAGACCCAGTACTTC. Its protein product is CASRPGAGVQETQYF. The chain couples TRBV7-9 to TRBJ2-5, with D possibly TRBD1 on 6 matching bases. CDR1 is SEHNR and CDR2 is FQNEAQ in the germline V gene (reference sequence). This CDR3 contains 15 residues. V dropped 6 bases and J dropped 1 base, with 15 bases sitting between them.

The V gene is TRBV4-3, the J gene TRBJ1-2; possible D gene TRBD1, 6 bases. Per the germline V gene, CDR1 is LGHNA and CDR2 is YSLEER. The CDR3 covers 14 residues. V was cut by 2 bases and J by 5 bases, with 12 bases left in between. This chain's CDR3 is CASSQSRGGYGYTF. The CDR3 nucleotides read TGCGCCAGCAGCCAATCTCGAGGGGGATATGGCTACACCTTC.

V usage is TRBV6-2 or TRBV6-3 and J usage is TRBJ2-5; weak D call: TRBD2 (5 bases). There are 16 residues in the CDR3. V lost 5 bases to trimming and J lost 6 bases, with 22 bases between them. Germline V gene lookup returns CDR1 MNHEY and CDR2 SVGEGT. Here the CDR3 reads CASSPPPFTAEKTQYF. The CDR3 coding sequence is TGTGCCAGCAGTCCGCCACCCTTTACAGCGGAGAAGACCCAGTACTTC.

This clone was recorded only once. This chain connects TRBV13 to TRBJ1-1, with 7 bases fitting TRBD1. CDR1 and CDR2 from the germline V gene are PRHDT and FYEKMQ (reference sequence). V gave up 5 bases and J gave up 1 base; unmatched junction bases: 4. CDR3 length equals 14 residues. Here the CDR3 DNA reads TGTGCCAGCAGCACGACAGGGACGAACACTGAAGCTTTCTTT. Translation gives CASSTTGTNTEAFF.

The gene calls are TRBV7-9 and TRBJ2-2; a weak D match, TRBD1 (5 bases). Germline V gene data show CDR1 as SEHNR and CDR2 as FQNEAQ (reference sequence). The V and J ends lost 1 base and 0 bases respectively, with 9 bases between them. The CDR3 runs to 16 residues. CDR3 in amino acids: CASSLEGITNTGELFF. The CDR3 region has the DNA TGTGCCAGCAGCTTAGAGGGGATTACGAACACCGGGGAGCTGTTTTTT. Supplemented by reference TRBV7-9 and TRBJ2-2, the full variable domain reads DTGVSQNPRHKITKRGQNVTFRCDPISEHNRLYWYRQTLGQGPEFLTYFQNEAQLEKSRLLSDRFSAERPKGSFSTLEIQRTEQGDSAMYLCASSLEGITNTGELFFGEGSRLTVL.